This T cell receptor beta chain was sequenced for a study of molecular identifiers for immune sequencing clone quantification. Study observations and caveats: It was shown that clones above 20 RNA copies held over 99% of effector molecules, but under 1% in naive cells. Sharing of a barcode by identical TCR molecules could cause highly expanded clone sizes to be underestimated.

Using a CD8+CD4-CCR7+CD45RA+ phenotype, naive CD8 T cells were sorted. As previously described, bulk TCR libraries were made using listed TCR primers. TCRdb redid the calling of the PCR reads with MiXCR, one entry per CDR3 protein. The repertoire holds approximately 550,000 distinct CDR3 sequences, with around a fifth as singletons. This clonotype has only a few counts. What it binds is unknown. V dropped 5 bases and J dropped 4; count of bases not matched to a gene: 11. From germline, CDR1 is SEHNR and CDR2 FQNEAQ (reference sequence). CDR3 length: 16 residues. Sequenced: naive CD8+ T cells from blood, with Jurkat cell RNA spiked in. Noted subset: FACS-sorted CD8+CD4-CCR7+CD45RA+ naive T cells. J is TRBJ2-7 and V is TRBV7-9, with 10 bases fitting TRBD2. The TCR sequence derives from a human donor in good health. Some libraries in this study had Jurkat cell RNA spiked in. The CDR3 is CASSPLSAGGPYEQYF. The CDR3 DNA reads TGTGCCAGCAGCCCCTTGTCAGCGGGAGGGCCTTACGAGCAGTACTTC. The entire variable domain, with the rest obtained from reference TRBV7-9 and TRBJ2-7, is as follows: DTGVSQNPRHKITKRGQNVTFRCDPISEHNRLYWYRQTLGQGPEFLTYFQNEAQLEKSRLLSDRFSAERPKGSFSTLEIQRTEQGDSAMYLCASSPLSAGGPYEQYFGPGTRLTVT.